These 30 T cell receptor beta chains came from one sample sequenced in a study of metastatic and nonmetastatic thyroid tumors. TCRdb reprocessed the PCR reads using MiXCR. Of around 40,000 clones listed, approximately 18% were seen once; the top ten hold about 6.8%. All patients reached thyroid surgery having received no treatment beforehand. Sequenced sample: blood. These TCRs come from a male donor with papillary thyroid cancer or a benign thyroid nodule (not recorded which). Some clones in this sample may be carry-over from other donors' samples.

This clone was seen many times. The CDR3: CASSLGQGIEPQHF. The CDR3 bases are TGCGCCAGCAGCTTGGGTCAGGGGATTGAGCCCCAGCATTTT. The rearrangement joins TRBV5-1 to TRBJ1-5, with D perhaps TRBD1 (6 bases). With 0 bases removed from V and 8 bases from J, the gap between germline ends came to 12 bases. The CDR3 sequence is 14 residues long. Germline loops: CDR1 SGHRS, CDR2 YFSETQ.

Sample share makes this clone medium-sized. The rearrangement joins TRBV27 to TRBJ1-2; 7 bases match TRBD1. After removal of 5 bases from V and 3 bases from J, the junction contained 9 bases not matched to a gene. This CDR3 region has 15 residues. Germline loops: CDR1 MNHEY, CDR2 SMNVEV (reference sequence). The CDR3 nucleotides are TGTGCCAGCAGTATATTTGCCAGGGGGGACTATGGCTACACCTTC. It is translated as CASSIFARGDYGYTF.

The chain employs TRBV6-1 and TRBJ2-3, with 8 bases lining up with TRBD2. Per the germline V gene, CDR1 is MNHNS and CDR2 is SASEGT. V trimming: 8 bases; J trimming: 5 bases; junction bases outside the gene matches: 12. The CDR3 is 15 amino acids. CDR3 nucleotide sequence: TGTGCCAGCGCCGATATAGCGGGGTGGGGAGATACGCAGTATTTT. Translated, it gives CASADIAGWGDTQYF.

The table lists this clone with many counts. The rearrangement joins TRBV7-9 to TRBJ2-1; the D gene is possibly TRBD2 (5 bases). V was clipped by 2 bases and J by 3 bases, with 11 bases between them. Germline-derived CDR1 and CDR2 are SEHNR and FQNEAQ (reference sequence). The CDR3 is 15 residues long. CDR3 sequence reads: CASSLTASFYNEQFF. DNA for the CDR3: TGTGCCAGCAGCTTAACGGCTAGCTTCTACAATGAGCAGTTCTTC.

The chain joins TRBV7-9 to TRBJ1-1; D perhaps matches TRBD1 (6 bases). In germline, CDR1 is SEHNR, CDR2 FQNEAQ (reference sequence). This CDR3 is 15 amino acids long. V was trimmed by 2 bases and J by 0 bases, leaving 10 bases between them. DNA of the CDR3: TGTGCCAGCAGCTTAACCCAGGGGCTGAACACTGAAGCTTTCTTT. Its translation: CASSLTQGLNTEAFF.

This clone was detected ten times or more. CDR3 bases: TGTGCCAGCAAAGGAGAAAGGGTTGCCTACCAAGAGACCCAGTACTTC. Translated, it gives CASKGERVAYQETQYF. The V call is TRBV6-1, the J call TRBJ2-5; D gene ambiguous. Looked up from germline, CDR1 is MNHNS and CDR2 is SASEGT. Trimming shortened V by 7 bases and J by 0 bases, and 18 bases separated the two germline ends. The CDR3 runs to 16 residues.

This clone was recorded a few times. A much bigger clone sits one base away, suggesting this may be a read error. V is TRBV4-1 and J is TRBJ2-1; possibly TRBD1 or TRBD2 for D (6 bases each). This CDR3 has 16 residues. Germline V gene data show CDR1 as MGHRA and CDR2 as YSYEKL. In DNA form, the CDR3 reads TGCGCCAGCAGCCCAACCCAGGGGAGGCGTGACAATGATCAGTTCTTC. Translating gives CASSPTQGRRDNDQFF.

Ten or more counts support this clone. The J gene is TRBJ1-3, the V gene TRBV20-1, with unresolved D. Trimming left V 5 bases short and J 2 bases short, with 4 bases between. Germline assignment: CDR1 DFQATT and CDR2 SNEGSKA (reference sequence). CDR3 length: 11 residues. The CDR3 loop is CSASTGNTIYF. CDR3 bases: TGCAGTGCTTCAACTGGAAACACCATATATTTT.

This clone was seen at least ten times. The chain employs TRBV13 and TRBJ2-5; 10 nucleotides line up with TRBD2. The V gene's germline CDR1 is PRHDT and CDR2 FYEKMQ (reference sequence). CDR3 length: 16 residues. Trimming at V came to 5 bases and at J to 5 bases, leaving 11 bases not matched to a gene. The CDR3 bases are TGTGCCAGCAGCCCTGGCGGGACTAGCGCGTGGGAGACCCAGTACTTC. This translates into CASSPGGTSAWETQYF. Looking up the rest from reference TRBV13 and TRBJ2-5 gives the full variable domain: AAGVIQSPRHLIKEKRETATLKCYPIPRHDTVYWYQQGPGQDPQFLISFYEKMQSDKGSIPDRFSAQQFSDYHSELNMSSLELGDSALYFCASSPGGTSAWETQYFGPGTRLLVL.

This clone has a count of ten or more. The V call is TRBV20-1, the J call TRBJ2-1, with 8 bases lining up with TRBD1. V trimming: 3 bases; J trimming: 4 bases; junction bases outside the gene matches: 8. This CDR3 is built from 15 residues. In germline, CDR1 is DFQATT, CDR2 SNEGSKA (reference sequence). The CDR3 spells CSARDRAQFYNEQFF. For the CDR3, the DNA is TGCAGTGCTAGGGACAGGGCTCAGTTTTACAATGAGCAGTTCTTC.

This clone appeared many times. J is TRBJ2-3 and V is TRBV5-6; D is undetermined. CDR3 length: 15 amino acids. The germline CDR1 and CDR2 sequences are SGHDT and YYEEEE. With 1 base removed from V and 2 bases from J, the gap between germline ends came to 11 bases. DNA for the CDR3: TGTGCCAGCAGCTTGATGCTAGATACCACAGATACGCAGTATTTT. It translates to CASSLMLDTTDTQYF.

This clone was seen repeatedly, ten times or more. The chain couples TRBV18 to TRBJ2-5; D is possibly TRBD1 (6 bases). Trimming cost V 1 base and J 5 bases, with 14 bases left between them. Germline values: CDR1 KGHSH, CDR2 LQKENI. The CDR3 length is 15 residues. For the CDR3, the DNA is TGTGCCAGCTCACCACTACAGGGCTTTAGGGAGACCCAGTACTTC. It translates to CASSPLQGFRETQYF.

This clone was seen repeatedly, ten times or more. The gene calls are TRBV6-4 and TRBJ2-1, with 8 bases lining up with TRBD1. CDR1 is MRHNA, CDR2 SNTAGT, per germline. The CDR3 extends over 14 amino acids. With 5 bases clipped from V and 7 bases from J, the junction kept 7 bases outside the gene matches. CDR3 protein: CASSPGTGVNEQFF. CDR3 sequence (DNA): TGTGCCAGCAGTCCCGGGACAGGTGTAAATGAGCAGTTCTTC.

This clone was observed many times. The rearrangement links TRBV4-1 to TRBJ2-3; 9 nucleotides align to TRBD2. The germline gives CDR1 MGHRA, CDR2 YSYEKL. The CDR3 loop spans 16 amino acids. Trimming at V came to 4 bases and at J to 2 bases, leaving 7 bases not matched to a gene. This chain's CDR3 is CASSLRLAEITDTQYF. As DNA, the CDR3 is TGCGCCAGCAGCCTTCGACTAGCGGAGATCACAGATACGCAGTATTTT.

The chain employs TRBV6-1 and TRBJ1-5; the D gene is possibly TRBD1 (5 bases). With 6 bases removed from V and 5 bases from J, the gap between germline ends came to 8 bases. The germline CDR1 and CDR2 sequences are MNHNS and SASEGT. The CDR3 is 12 residues long. The CDR3 region is CASRDSHQPQHF. CDR3 bases: TGTGCCAGCAGAGACAGCCATCAGCCCCAGCATTTT.

This clone was detected ten times or more. The V call is TRBV11-3, the J call TRBJ2-3; a possible D gene is TRBD1 (5 bases). V was shortened by 1 base and J by 12 bases, with 11 bases between the two germline ends. In germline, CDR1 is SGHNT, CDR2 YENEEA. The CDR3 has 12 residues. The CDR3 coding sequence is TGTGCCAGCAGCTTAGCCAGGGATCCCCAGTATTTT. Translation: CASSLARDPQYF.

The sample holds many counts of this clone. This sequence joins TRBV20-1 and TRBJ2-1, with D possibly matching TRBD2 (6 bases). Trimming removed 0 bases at V and 0 bases at J, with 6 bases between. The V gene's germline CDR1 is DFQATT and CDR2 SNEGSKA (reference sequence). The CDR3 consists of 14 residues. The chain's CDR3 is CSARDSGSYNEQFF. The CDR3 DNA reads as TGCAGTGCTAGAGATAGCGGCTCCTACAATGAGCAGTTCTTC.

This clone occurred a few times. The V gene is TRBV6-4, the J gene TRBJ2-1; 9 bases align to TRBD1. The V gene's germline CDR1 is MRHNA and CDR2 SNTAGT. There are 14 residues in the CDR3. The CDR3 loop reads CAYSWDRDFNEQFF. The CDR3 DNA reads TGTGCTTACAGCTGGGACAGGGATTTCAATGAGCAGTTCTTC.

This clone was observed many times. This chain joins TRBV5-1 and TRBJ1-1; possibly TRBD1 for D (5 bases). Germline CDR1 is SGHRS and CDR2 is YFSETQ. The CDR3 is made up of 14 amino acids. Trimming cost V 0 bases and J 5 bases, with 11 bases left between them. As DNA, the CDR3 is TGCGCCAGCAGCTTGGCGGTGGGGGTGACTGAAGCTTTCTTT. As protein: CASSLAVGVTEAFF.

The chain carries TRBV5-6 and TRBJ2-2, with a possible D match to TRBD2 (6 bases). Germline lookup yields CDR1 SGHDT and CDR2 YYEEEE. Trimming took off 2 bases at V and 6 bases at J, with 14 bases between the two ends. There are 15 residues in the CDR3. CDR3: CASSFGVGSAGELFF. Written as DNA, the CDR3 is TGTGCCAGCAGCTTCGGGGTCGGGAGTGCCGGGGAGCTGTTTTTT.

This clone was seen a handful of times. The chain has TRBV6-1 and TRBJ2-7; 7 bases line up with TRBD1. CDR3 length: 15 amino acids. V lost 2 bases, J lost 2 bases, and 6 bases stayed unmatched. Germline CDR1 MNHNS, CDR2 SASEGT. CDR3 nucleotide sequence: TGTGCCAGCAGTGAAACAGGGGACGGGACCTACGAGCAGTACTTC. Translation gives CASSETGDGTYEQYF.

The chain couples TRBV9 to TRBJ2-1; D is unresolved. V shed 3 bases and J shed 8 bases, with 18 bases lying between them. The CDR3 runs 15 residues. CDR1 and CDR2 from the germline V gene are SGDLS and YYNGEE. CDR3 loop: CASSECPPGAYEQFF. Written as DNA, the CDR3 is TGTGCCAGCAGCGAGTGCCCGCCAGGTGCTTATGAGCAGTTCTTC.

In this sample, this clone turned up many times. The chain is built from TRBV11-3 and TRBJ2-1; D ambiguous. V shed 1 base and J shed 0 bases, with 7 bases lying between them. The CDR3 consists of 15 residues. Germline loops: CDR1 SGHNT, CDR2 YENEEA. CDR3 DNA: TGTGCCAGCAGCTTAGGGGATAACTCCTACAATGAGCAGTTCTTC. This sequence encodes CASSLGDNSYNEQFF.

This clone appeared many times. The chain employs TRBV11-2 and TRBJ2-7, with 9 nucleotides matching TRBD1. The trim removed 5 bases at V and 4 bases at J, leaving 9 bases unmatched. The CDR3 runs 15 residues. The V gene's germline CDR1 is SGHAT and CDR2 FQNNGV. In DNA, the CDR3 is TGTGCCAGCAGCACACTCGACAGGGGGGTATACGAGCAGTACTTC. Protein product: CASSTLDRGVYEQYF.

This clone was counted a few times. The V call is TRBV6-1, the J call TRBJ2-3; TRBD2 matches 12 bases. The CDR3 runs to 16 residues. V was clipped by 3 bases and J by 1 base; unmatched bases: 2. Looked up from germline, CDR1 is MNHNS and CDR2 is SASEGT. In DNA form, the CDR3 reads TGTGCCAGCAGTGAGACTAGCGGGAGAGGCACAGATACGCAGTATTTT. Translating it yields CASSETSGRGTDTQYF.

This clone was seen only a few times. The CDR3 loop reads CASRGNLPRVDTQYF. CDR3 DNA: TGTGCCAGCAGGGGGAACCTCCCGAGAGTAGATACGCAGTATTTT. V is TRBV6-1 and J is TRBJ2-3; D is unresolved. The V end was cut by 6 bases, the J end by 5 bases, with 18 bases between. The CDR3 has 15 residues. Germline V CDR1 and CDR2: MNHNS, SASEGT.

This clone was observed at least ten times. The rearrangement joins TRBV10-1 to TRBJ1-5, with D perhaps TRBD1 (5 bases). Germline V lookup: CDR1 WNHNN, CDR2 SYGVQD (reference sequence). This CDR3 is 14 amino acids long. Trimming removed 0 bases at V and 3 bases at J, with 6 bases between. The CDR3 coding sequence is TGCGCCAGCAGTGAGTCAGGGGTCAATCAGCCCCAGCATTTT. This translates into CASSESGVNQPQHF.

Many counts were recorded for this clone. V and J are TRBV7-9 and TRBJ1-4; 8 bases are shared with TRBD1. V gave up 5 bases and J gave up 2 bases; unmatched junction bases: 10. Germline CDR1 SEHNR, CDR2 FQNEAQ (reference sequence). The CDR3 is 17 residues long. In DNA form, the CDR3 reads TGTGCCAGCAGCCTTGGACAGGGACGTCTTACTAATGAAAAACTGTTTTTT. Its translation is CASSLGQGRLTNEKLFF.

At least ten counts were recorded for this clone. The chain has TRBV20-1 and TRBJ2-1; 7 nucleotides line up with TRBD2. Germline V CDR1 and CDR2: DFQATT, SNEGSKA (reference sequence). The trim removed 5 bases at V and 5 bases at J, leaving 9 bases unmatched. This CDR3 has 14 amino acids. CDR3 DNA sequence: TGCAGTGCTTTACGCCGGGACTACAACAATGAGCAGTTCTTC. Residues: CSALRRDYNNEQFF.

This chain joins TRBV20-1 and TRBJ2-7; D not certain. The CDR3 runs to 13 residues. The V and J ends lost 2 bases and 9 bases respectively, with 17 bases between them. The V gene's germline CDR1 is DFQATT and CDR2 SNEGSKA (reference sequence). CDR3 sequence reads: CSARLVGSNPQYF. CDR3 nucleotides: TGCAGTGCTAGACTAGTGGGAAGTAATCCGCAGTACTTC.